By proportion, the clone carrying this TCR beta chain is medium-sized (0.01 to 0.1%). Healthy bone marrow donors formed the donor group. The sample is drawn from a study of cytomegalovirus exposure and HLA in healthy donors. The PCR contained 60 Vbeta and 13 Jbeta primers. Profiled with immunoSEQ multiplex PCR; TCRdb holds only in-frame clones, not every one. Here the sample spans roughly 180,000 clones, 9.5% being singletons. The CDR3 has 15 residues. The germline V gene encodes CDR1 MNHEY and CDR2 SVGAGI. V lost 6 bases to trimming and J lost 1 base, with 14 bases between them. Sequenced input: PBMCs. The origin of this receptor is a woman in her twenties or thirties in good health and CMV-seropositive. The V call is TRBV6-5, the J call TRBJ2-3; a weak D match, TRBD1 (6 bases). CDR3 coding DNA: TGTGCCAGCAGACTGGGGGCGGCGGGCACAGATACGCAGTATTTT. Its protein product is CASRLGAAGTDTQYF.